The 8 T cell receptor beta chains given below trace back to one sample, sequenced in a study of CD4+ T cells in melanoma. Produced via immunoSEQ multiplex PCR; TCRdb's table is partial and in-frame only. The data contain roughly 120,000 clones, roughly 90% of them seen just once; the ten biggest clones take up around 3.3%. Sequences were obtained from peripheral blood. All receptors come from a human donor with melanoma.

The V and J genes are TRBV5-4 and TRBJ1-1, with TRBD1 as a possible D gene (6 bases). Between the trimmed V and J ends, which lost 5 bases and 0 bases, there was a span of 17 bases. The CDR3 is 16 residues long. Looked up from germline, CDR1 is SGHNT and CDR2 is YYREEE (reference sequence). The CDR3 nucleotides read TGTGCCAGCAGTCAGGACAGCCGGCCGATGAACACTGAAGCTTTCTTT. Translating gives CASSQDSRPMNTEAFF.

The chain couples TRBV6-6 to TRBJ1-3; D is undetermined. This CDR3 is 13 amino acids long. CDR1 MNHNY and CDR2 SVGAGI come from the germline V gene (reference sequence). V was pared by 0 bases and J by 8 bases, with 8 bases between. The CDR3 loop reads CASSYSTGDTIYF. CDR3 DNA: TGTGCCAGCAGTTACTCGACGGGAGACACCATATATTTT.

J is TRBJ2-1 and V is TRBV7-9; TRBD2 might be the D (6 bases). The CDR3 sequence is 17 residues long. V was pared by 5 bases and J by 4 bases, with 21 bases between. Germline V lookup: CDR1 SEHNR, CDR2 FQNEAQ (reference sequence). Here the CDR3 reads CASSPRTRGKGYNEQFF. CDR3 sequence (DNA): TGTGCCAGCAGCCCAAGGACTCGCGGGAAGGGGTACAATGAGCAGTTCTTC.

This clone appeared a single time. The chain uses TRBV7-3 and TRBJ1-2; possible D gene TRBD1, 5 bases. Trimming left V 2 bases short and J 6 bases short, with 19 bases between. The CDR3 loop spans 16 amino acids. Germline CDR1 SGHTA, CDR2 FQGTGA. CDR3 loop: CASSLAEGYLEDGYTF. CDR3 sequence (DNA): TGTGCCAGCAGCTTAGCCGAGGGGTACCTGGAGGATGGCTACACCTTC.

The gene calls are TRBV7-9 and TRBJ1-1; no reliable D call. Looked up from germline, CDR1 is SEHNR and CDR2 is FQNEAQ (reference sequence). The V gene lost 2 bases and the J gene lost 4 bases, with 11 bases spanning the gap. This CDR3 contains 14 residues. The CDR3 DNA sequence: TGTGCCAGCAGCTTAACAGTTATTGGCACTGAAGCTTTCTTT. Amino acids: CASSLTVIGTEAFF.

The chain joins TRBV5-5 to TRBJ2-5; perhaps D is TRBD1 or TRBD2 (5 bases each). V lost 4 bases, J lost 5 bases, and 12 bases lay in between. The CDR3 contains 13 residues. Germline lookup yields CDR1 SGHKS and CDR2 YYEKEE (reference sequence). The CDR3 region has the DNA TGTGCCAGCAGCGTGGGAGCAGGGGAGACCCAGTACTTC. Protein sequence: CASSVGAGETQYF. The full variable domain, its missing parts supplied by reference TRBV5-5 and TRBJ2-5, is DAGVTQSPTHLIKTRGQQVTLRCSPISGHKSVSWYQQVLGQGPQFIFQYYEKEERGRGNFPDRFSARQFPNYSSELNVNALLLGDSALYLCASSVGAGETQYFGPGTRLLVL.

This clone has just a few counts. The chain recombines TRBV7-2 with TRBJ2-3; 14 nucleotides agree with TRBD2. Trimming cost V 5 bases and J 5 bases; bases outside gene matches: 6. This CDR3 is built from 16 residues. The V gene's germline CDR1 is SGHTA and CDR2 FQGNSA. The CDR3 here is CASSIGLAGGGDTQYF. The CDR3 DNA follows: TGTGCCAGCAGCATCGGACTAGCGGGGGGAGGAGATACGCAGTATTTT.

The chain is built from TRBV19 and TRBJ2-3, with D maybe TRBD1 (5 bases). Trimming removed 5 bases at V and 2 bases at J, with 17 bases between. This CDR3 has 16 amino acids. Germline CDR1 LNHDA, CDR2 SQIVND (reference sequence). CDR3 sequence: CASSFQGLVPTDTQYF. For the CDR3, the DNA is TGTGCCAGTAGTTTTCAGGGTCTGGTTCCCACAGATACGCAGTATTTT. The full variable domain, its missing parts supplied by reference TRBV19 and TRBJ2-3, is DGGITQSPKYLFRKEGQNVTLSCEQNLNHDAMYWYRQDPGQGLRLIYYSQIVNDFQKGDIAEGYSVSREKKESFPLTVTSAQKNPTAFYLCASSFQGLVPTDTQYFGPGTRLTVL.